The T cell receptor beta chain described here comes from a study of blood T cell repertoires in COVID-19. In the original workflow: Scientists estimated how many nucleated cells there were by amplifying reference gene primers. Sequencing used immunoSEQ multiplex PCR; TCRdb keeps in-frame clones, though not all of them. V and J calls plus clone size are reproduced from that table; the DNA served to infer D and trimming. The sample shows roughly 250,000 clones, about 90% of them seen only once. The CDR3 sequence is 14 residues long. Between the trimmed V and J ends, which lost 6 bases and 8 bases, there was a span of 16 bases. Germline loops: CDR1 MNHEY, CDR2 SVGAGI.

V gene TRBV6-5 combines with J gene TRBJ1-4, with D possibly TRBD1 on 5 matching bases. The receptor's source is a woman aged 40 to 49 with acute or convalescent COVID-19. Input material: peripheral blood. In DNA, the CDR3 is TGTGCCAGCAGGAGGACTGGGGCGGGGGAAAAACTGTTTTTT. Translated: CASRRTGAGEKLFF.